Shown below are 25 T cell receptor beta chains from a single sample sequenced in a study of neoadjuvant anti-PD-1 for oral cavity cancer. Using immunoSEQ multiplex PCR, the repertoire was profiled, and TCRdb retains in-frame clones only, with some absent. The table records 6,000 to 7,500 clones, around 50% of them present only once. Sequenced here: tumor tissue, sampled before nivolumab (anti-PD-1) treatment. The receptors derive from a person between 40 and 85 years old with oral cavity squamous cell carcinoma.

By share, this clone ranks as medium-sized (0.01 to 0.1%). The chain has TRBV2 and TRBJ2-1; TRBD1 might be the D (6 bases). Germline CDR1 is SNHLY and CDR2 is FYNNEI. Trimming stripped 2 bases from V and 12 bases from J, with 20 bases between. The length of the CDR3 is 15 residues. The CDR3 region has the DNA TGTGCCAGCAGTGAAAGGTCACAAGGGCTAGGGGGGCAGTTCTTC. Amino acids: CASSERSQGLGGQFF. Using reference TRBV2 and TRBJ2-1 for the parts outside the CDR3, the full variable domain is EPEVTQTPSHQVTQMGQEVILRCVPISNHLYFYWYRQILGQKVEFLVSFYNNEISEKSEIFDDQFSVERPDGSNFTLKIRSTKLEDSAMYFCASSERSQGLGGQFFGPGTRLTVL.

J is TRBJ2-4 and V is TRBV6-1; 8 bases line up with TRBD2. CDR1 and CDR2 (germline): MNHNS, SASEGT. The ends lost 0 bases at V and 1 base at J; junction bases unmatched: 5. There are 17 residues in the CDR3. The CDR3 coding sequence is TGTGCCAGCAGTGAAGCAGCGGGGGAGACGGCCAAAAACATTCAGTACTTC. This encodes CASSEAAGETAKNIQYF.

The CDR3 loop reads CASSQRQGYEQYF. CDR3 in DNA: TGTGCCAGCAGCCAAAGACAGGGCTACGAGCAGTACTTC. J is TRBJ2-7 and V is TRBV14, with 7 bases identical to TRBD1. The CDR3 totals 13 residues. V lost 2 bases to trimming and J lost 3 bases; unmatched junction nucleotides: 1. Germline CDR1 and CDR2: SGHDN and FVKESK.

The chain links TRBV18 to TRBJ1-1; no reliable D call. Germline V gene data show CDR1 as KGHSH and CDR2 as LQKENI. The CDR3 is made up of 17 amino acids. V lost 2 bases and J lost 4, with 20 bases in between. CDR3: CASSPSKTYWVSTEAFF. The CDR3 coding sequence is TGTGCCAGCTCACCATCCAAGACTTATTGGGTGAGCACTGAAGCTTTCTTT.

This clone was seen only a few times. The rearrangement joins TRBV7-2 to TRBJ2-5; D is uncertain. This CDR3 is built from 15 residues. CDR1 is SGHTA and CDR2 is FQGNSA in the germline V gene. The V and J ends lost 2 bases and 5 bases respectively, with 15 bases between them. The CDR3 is CASSLNPTGQETQYF. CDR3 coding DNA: TGTGCCAGCAGCTTAAACCCGACCGGGCAGGAGACCCAGTACTTC.

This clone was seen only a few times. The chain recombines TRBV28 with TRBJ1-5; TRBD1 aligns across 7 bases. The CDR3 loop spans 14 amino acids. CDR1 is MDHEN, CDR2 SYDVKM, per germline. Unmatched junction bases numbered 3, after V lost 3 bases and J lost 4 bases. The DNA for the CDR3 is TGTGCCAGCAGTTTCAGGGACAGTAATCAGCCCCAGCATTTT. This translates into CASSFRDSNQPQHF.

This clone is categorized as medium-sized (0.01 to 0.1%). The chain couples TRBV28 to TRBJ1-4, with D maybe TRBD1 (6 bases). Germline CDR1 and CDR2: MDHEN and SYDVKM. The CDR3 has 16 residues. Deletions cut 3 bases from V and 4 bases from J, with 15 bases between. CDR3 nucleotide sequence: TGTGCCAGCAGTTTTTCCGGGGGGCGGGTTAATGAAAAACTGTTTTTT. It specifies CASSFSGGRVNEKLFF.

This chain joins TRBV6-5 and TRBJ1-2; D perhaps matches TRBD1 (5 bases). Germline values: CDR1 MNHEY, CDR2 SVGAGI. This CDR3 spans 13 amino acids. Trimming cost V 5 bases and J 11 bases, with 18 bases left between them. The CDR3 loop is CASSESNRPTYTF. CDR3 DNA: TGTGCCAGCAGTGAAAGCAACAGGCCAACGTACACCTTC.

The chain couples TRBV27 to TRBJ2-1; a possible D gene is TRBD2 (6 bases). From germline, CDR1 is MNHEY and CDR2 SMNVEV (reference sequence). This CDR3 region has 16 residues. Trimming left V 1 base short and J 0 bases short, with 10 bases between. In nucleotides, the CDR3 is TGTGCCAGCAGTTTATTTAGCGGAAACTCCTACAATGAGCAGTTCTTC. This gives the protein CASSLFSGNSYNEQFF.

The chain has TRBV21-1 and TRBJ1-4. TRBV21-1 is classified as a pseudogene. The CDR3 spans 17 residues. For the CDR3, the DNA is TGTGCCAGCAGCAAAAATAGGGAGAGGGGTACTAATGAAAAACTGTTTTTT. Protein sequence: CASSKNRERGTNEKLFF.

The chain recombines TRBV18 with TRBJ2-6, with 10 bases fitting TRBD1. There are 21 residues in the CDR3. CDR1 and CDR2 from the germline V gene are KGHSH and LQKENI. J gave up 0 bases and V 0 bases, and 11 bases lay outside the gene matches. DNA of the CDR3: TGTGCCAGCTCACCACCCGTCGGGACAGGGGTGTGGGGCTCTGGGGCCAACGTCCTGACTTTC. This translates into CASSPPVGTGVWGSGANVLTF.

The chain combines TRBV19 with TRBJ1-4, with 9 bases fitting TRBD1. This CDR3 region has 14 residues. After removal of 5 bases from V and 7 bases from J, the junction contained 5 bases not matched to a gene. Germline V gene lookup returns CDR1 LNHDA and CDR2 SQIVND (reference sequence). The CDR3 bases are TGTGCCAGTAGTGCCCTGACAGGGGGTGAAAAACTGTTTTTT. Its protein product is CASSALTGGEKLFF.

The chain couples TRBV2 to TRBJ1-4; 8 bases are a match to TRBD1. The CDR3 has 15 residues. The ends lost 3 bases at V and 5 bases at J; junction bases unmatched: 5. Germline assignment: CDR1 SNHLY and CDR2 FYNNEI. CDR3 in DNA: TGTGCCAGCAGTGAGGCCGGGACAGGAAATGAAAAACTGTTTTTT. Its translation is CASSEAGTGNEKLFF. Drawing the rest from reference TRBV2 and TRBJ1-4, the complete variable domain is EPEVTQTPSHQVTQMGQEVILRCVPISNHLYFYWYRQILGQKVEFLVSFYNNEISEKSEIFDDQFSVERPDGSNFTLKIRSTKLEDSAMYFCASSEAGTGNEKLFFGSGTQLSVL.

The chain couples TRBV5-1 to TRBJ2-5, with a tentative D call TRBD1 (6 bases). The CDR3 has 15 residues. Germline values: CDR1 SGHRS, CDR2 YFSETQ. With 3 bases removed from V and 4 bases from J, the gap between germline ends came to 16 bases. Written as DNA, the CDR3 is TGCGCCAGCAGCTCGGACAGAGAACGGGGAGAGACCCAGTACTTC. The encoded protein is CASSSDRERGETQYF.

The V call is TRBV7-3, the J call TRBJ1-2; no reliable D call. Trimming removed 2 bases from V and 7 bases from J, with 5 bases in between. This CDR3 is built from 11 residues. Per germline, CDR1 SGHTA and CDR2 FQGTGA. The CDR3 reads CASSLSRGYTF. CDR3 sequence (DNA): TGTGCCAGCAGCTTATCACGTGGCTACACCTTC. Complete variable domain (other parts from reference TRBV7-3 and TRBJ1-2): GAGVSQTPSNKVTEKGKYVELRCDPISGHTALYWYRQSLGQGPEFLIYFQGTGAADDSGLPNDRFFAVRPEGSVSTLKIQRTERGDSAVYLCASSLSRGYTFGSGTRLTVV.

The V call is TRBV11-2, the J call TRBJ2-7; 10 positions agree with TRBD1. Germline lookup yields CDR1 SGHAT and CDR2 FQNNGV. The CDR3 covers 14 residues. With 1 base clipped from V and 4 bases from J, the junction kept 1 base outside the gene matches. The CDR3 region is CASSLGGQGYEQYF. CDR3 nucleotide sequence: TGTGCCAGCAGCTTAGGGGGACAGGGGTACGAGCAGTACTTC.

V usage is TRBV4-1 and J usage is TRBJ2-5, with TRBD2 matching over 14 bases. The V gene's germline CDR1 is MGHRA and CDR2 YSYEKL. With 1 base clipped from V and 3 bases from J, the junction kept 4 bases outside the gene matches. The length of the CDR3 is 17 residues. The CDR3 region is CASSQGWGLAGEETQYF. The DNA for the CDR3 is TGCGCCAGCAGCCAAGGCTGGGGACTAGCGGGGGAAGAGACCCAGTACTTC.

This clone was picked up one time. The CDR3 sequence: CASSTRPRTGPYEQYF. CDR3 sequence (DNA): TGTGCCAGCAGCACTCGGCCCCGGACAGGTCCCTACGAGCAGTACTTC. J is TRBJ2-7 and V is TRBV21-1; TRBD1, the D gene given by the table, was not confirmed from the DNA. TRBV21-1 corresponds to a pseudogene. CDR3 size: 16 residues.

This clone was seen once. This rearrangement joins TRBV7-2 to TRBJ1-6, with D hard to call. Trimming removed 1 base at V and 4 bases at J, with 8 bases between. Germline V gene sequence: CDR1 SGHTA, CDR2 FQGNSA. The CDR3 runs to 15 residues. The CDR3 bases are TGTGCCAGCAGCTTAGAGATAGGTTATAATTCACCCCTCCACTTT. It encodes CASSLEIGYNSPLHF.

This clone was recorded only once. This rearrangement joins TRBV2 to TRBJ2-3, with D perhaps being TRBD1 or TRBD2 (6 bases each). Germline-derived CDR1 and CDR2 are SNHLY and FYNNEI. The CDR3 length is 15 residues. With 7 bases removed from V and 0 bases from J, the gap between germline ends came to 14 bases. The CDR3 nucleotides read TGTGCCAGCACCCTCTCGGGGGCTAGCACAGATACGCAGTATTTT. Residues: CASTLSGASTDTQYF.

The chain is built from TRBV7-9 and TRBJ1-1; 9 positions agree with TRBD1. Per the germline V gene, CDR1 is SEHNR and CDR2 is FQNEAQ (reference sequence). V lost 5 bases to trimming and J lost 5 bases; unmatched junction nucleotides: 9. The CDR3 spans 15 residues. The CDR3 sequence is CASSLSGDRATEAFF. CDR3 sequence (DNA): TGTGCCAGCAGCCTCAGCGGGGACAGGGCTACTGAAGCTTTCTTT.

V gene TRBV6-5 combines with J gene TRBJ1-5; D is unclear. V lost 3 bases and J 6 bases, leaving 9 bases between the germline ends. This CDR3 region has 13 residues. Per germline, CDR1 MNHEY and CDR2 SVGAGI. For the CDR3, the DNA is TGTGCCAGCAGTTATGGTCGGTTTCAGCCCCAGCATTTT. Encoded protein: CASSYGRFQPQHF.

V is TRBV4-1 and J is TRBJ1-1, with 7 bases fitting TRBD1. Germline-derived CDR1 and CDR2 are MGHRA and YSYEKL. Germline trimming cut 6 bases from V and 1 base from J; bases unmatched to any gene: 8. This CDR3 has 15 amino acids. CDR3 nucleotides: TGCGCCAGCAGGTTGAATGACAGGGAGAACACTGAAGCTTTCTTT. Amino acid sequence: CASRLNDRENTEAFF.

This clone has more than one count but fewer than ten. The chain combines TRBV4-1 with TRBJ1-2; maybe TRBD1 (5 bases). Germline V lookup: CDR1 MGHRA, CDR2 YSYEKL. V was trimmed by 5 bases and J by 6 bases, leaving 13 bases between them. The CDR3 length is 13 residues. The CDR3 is CASSYGTRDGYTF. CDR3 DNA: TGCGCCAGCAGCTACGGGACCAGGGATGGCTACACCTTC.

The DNA for the CDR3 is TGTGCCAGCAGTTACTCGGACTTGACTCCTCAGGCTTTCTTT. Amino acids: CASSYSDLTPQAFF. This chain joins TRBV6-6 and TRBJ1-1, with D unresolved. CDR1 and CDR2 (germline): MNHNY, SVGAGI (reference sequence). Trimming took off 0 bases at V and 11 bases at J, with 16 bases between the two ends. The CDR3 consists of 14 residues.